The next 21 T cell receptor beta chains were all read from a single sample in a study of cytomegalovirus exposure and HLA in healthy donors. A multiplex PCR was run with 60 Vbeta primers and 13 Jbeta primers. Data came from immunoSEQ multiplex PCR; TCRdb stores just in-frame clones and leaves some out. The sample gives approximately 110,000 clones, about 77% of which show up once; approximately 5% is in the top ten. The material sequenced was PBMCs. The receptor source for this set is a woman aged 25 to 39 in good health and CMV-seropositive.

The chain employs TRBV30 and TRBJ1-1, with 7 bases lining up with TRBD1. The CDR3 runs 17 residues. Trimming at V came to 0 bases and at J to 3 bases, leaving 13 bases not matched to a gene. Germline V gene lookup returns CDR1 GTSNPN and CDR2 SVGIG (reference sequence). For the CDR3, the DNA is TGTGCCTGGAGTGTACCATGGCCTCGACAGGGAGACACTGAAGCTTTCTTT. This translates into CAWSVPWPRQGDTEAFF.

V gene TRBV14 combines with J gene TRBJ2-1; 11 bases fit TRBD2. Trimming cost V 1 base and J 2 bases; bases outside gene matches: 16. This CDR3 is 21 amino acids long. CDR1 SGHDN and CDR2 FVKESK come from the germline V gene. CDR3 sequence (DNA): TGTGCCAGCAGCCAAGGTTTGCGACAGGGTGGACTAGCGGGTACCTACAATGAGCAGTTCTTC. It codes for CASSQGLRQGGLAGTYNEQFF.

In its sample, this clone was seen a few times. The genes are TRBV7-6 and TRBJ2-1; 9 nucleotides line up with TRBD2. This CDR3 contains 16 residues. From germline, CDR1 is SGHVS and CDR2 FNYEAQ. Trimming removed 5 bases from V and 9 bases from J; junction bases left unmatched: 14. CDR3 coding DNA: TGTGCCAGCAGCGAGGCGGGCGGGGGGGCCTTCGGTGAGCAGTTCTTC. It specifies CASSEAGGGAFGEQFF.

V gene TRBV7-9 combines with J gene TRBJ1-5; D perhaps matches TRBD1 (5 bases). Germline V gene data show CDR1 as SEHNR and CDR2 as FQNEAQ (reference sequence). The germline V and J ends were trimmed by 6 bases and 1 base, with 16 bases remaining between them. The CDR3 is made up of 16 amino acids. The CDR3 bases are TGTGCCAGCAGTCTGGGGGGAACCGGAAGCAATCAGCCCCAGCATTTT. Amino acid sequence: CASSLGGTGSNQPQHF.

V usage is TRBV19 and J usage is TRBJ2-5; 7 positions agree with TRBD2. CDR1 and CDR2 from the germline V gene are LNHDA and SQIVND (reference sequence). V trimming: 3 bases; J trimming: 5 bases; junction bases outside the gene matches: 6. This CDR3 comprises 14 residues. The CDR3 sequence is CASSIQGGRETQYF. Here the CDR3 DNA reads TGTGCCAGTAGTATTCAGGGAGGGCGGGAGACCCAGTACTTC.

This clone has only a few counts. This sequence joins TRBV28 and TRBJ1-1, with D possibly TRBD1 on 6 matching bases. This CDR3 spans 13 amino acids. Germline V CDR1 and CDR2: MDHEN, SYDVKM. V was clipped by 6 bases and J by 0 bases, with 8 bases between them. This CDR3 reads CASSDRLNTEAFF. The CDR3 DNA sequence: TGTGCCAGCAGCGACAGGCTGAACACTGAAGCTTTCTTT.

This clone was seen only once. J is TRBJ1-1 and V is TRBV6-6; 7 bases map to TRBD1. The CDR3 spans 16 residues. CDR1 is MNHNY and CDR2 is SVGAGI in the germline V gene (reference sequence). V shed 2 bases and J 3 bases; nucleotides not matched to a gene: 9. The chain's CDR3 is CASSYPRDSWDTEAFF. For the CDR3, the DNA is TGTGCCAGCAGTTACCCCAGGGACAGTTGGGACACTGAAGCTTTCTTT.

The CDR3 sequence: CASSILAVQETQYF. CDR3 DNA sequence: TGCGCCAGCAGCATCCTAGCGGTCCAAGAGACCCAGTACTTC. The gene calls are TRBV10-2 and TRBJ2-5, with 7 bases fitting TRBD2. J gave up 1 base and V 6 bases, and 5 bases lay outside the gene matches. Germline V gives CDR1 WSHSY, CDR2 SAAADI. The length of the CDR3 is 14 residues.

The rearrangement uses TRBV29-1 and TRBJ1-1; the D is unclear. Per the germline V gene, CDR1 is SQVTM and CDR2 is ANQGSEA. Deletions cut 4 bases from V and 2 bases from J, with 14 bases between. This CDR3 contains 14 residues. CDR3 DNA sequence: TGCAGCGTTGTCGGGGTGCTGAGAAACACTGAAGCTTTCTTT. It encodes CSVVGVLRNTEAFF.

The chain recombines TRBV5-4 with TRBJ2-7; 11 bases line up with TRBD2. V trimming: 5 bases; J trimming: 1 base; junction bases outside the gene matches: 8. The CDR3 is made up of 16 amino acids. Germline-derived CDR1 and CDR2 are SGHNT and YYREEE (reference sequence). Here the CDR3 reads CASSTSGGRLSYEQYF. The CDR3 DNA follows: TGTGCCAGCAGTACTAGCGGGGGCCGCCTATCCTACGAGCAGTACTTC.

This clone was detected only a few times. V and J are TRBV9 and TRBJ1-2, with D possibly TRBD1 on 5 matching bases. The V end lost 0 bases, the J end lost 3 bases, and 9 bases lay between the germline ends. Germline V gene data show CDR1 as SGDLS and CDR2 as YYNGEE. The CDR3 runs 14 residues. The CDR3 protein is CASSVAGRDYGYTF. In DNA form, the CDR3 reads TGTGCCAGCAGCGTAGCTGGCAGGGACTATGGCTACACCTTC.

This chain connects TRBV4-2 to TRBJ1-2, with D perhaps TRBD1 (5 bases). This CDR3 has 16 residues. Trimming stripped 0 bases from V and 3 bases from J, with 14 bases between. Germline V gene lookup returns CDR1 LGHNA and CDR2 YNFKEQ. CDR3 amino acids: CASSQETGGVYYGYTF. For the CDR3, the DNA is TGTGCCAGCAGCCAAGAGACGGGGGGAGTTTACTATGGCTACACCTTC.

This clone came up once. V and J are TRBV10-3 and TRBJ1-6; 10 bases map to TRBD1. Germline V gene data show CDR1 as ENHRY and CDR2 as SYGVKD. J lost 9 bases, V lost 6 bases, and 5 bases had no gene match. The CDR3 sequence is 14 residues long. In DNA, the CDR3 is TGTGCCATCAGGGGGGACAGGGGCGGTTCACCCCTCCACTTT. Its translation is CAIRGDRGGSPLHF.

The CDR3 region has the DNA TGTGCCAGCTCACCAAAAACCGGGACAGGGCACAATGAGCAGTTCTTC. This translates into CASSPKTGTGHNEQFF. The chain recombines TRBV18 with TRBJ2-1, with 9 bases identical to TRBD1. Germline V lookup: CDR1 KGHSH, CDR2 LQKENI. This CDR3 has 16 residues. Trimming removed 2 bases from V and 5 bases from J; junction bases left unmatched: 7.

This clone has a single count. The rearrangement joins TRBV6-5 to TRBJ2-5; weak D call: TRBD1 (5 bases). This CDR3 is 16 amino acids long. CDR1 is MNHEY, CDR2 SVGAGI, per germline. V lost 0 bases and J lost 7, with 18 bases in between. DNA for the CDR3: TGTGCCAGCAGTTACTCCCGACAGTACTTGACGGGGACCCAGTACTTC. Encoded protein: CASSYSRQYLTGTQYF.

This clone is a singleton in its sample. V and J are TRBV7-8 and TRBJ1-3; D remains ambiguous. CDR3 length: 16 residues. The germline V gene has CDR1 SGHVS and CDR2 FQNEAQ. The V gene lost 5 bases and the J gene lost 0 bases, with 14 bases spanning the gap. This CDR3 is CASSPQPTSSGNTIYF. CDR3 nucleotides: TGTGCCAGCAGCCCCCAACCAACCAGCTCTGGAAACACCATATATTTT. The complete variable domain, with remaining parts taken from reference TRBV7-8 and TRBJ1-3, reads GAGVSQSPRYKVAKRGQDVALRCDPISGHVSLFWYQQALGQGPEFLTYFQNEAQLDKSGLPSDRFFAERPEGSVSTLKIQRTQQEDSAVYLCASSPQPTSSGNTIYFGEGSWLTVV.

This chain joins TRBV4-1 and TRBJ2-7; TRBD1 matches 8 bases. The CDR3 runs 14 residues. Germline CDR1 reads MGHRA; CDR2 reads YSYEKL. V gave up 0 bases and J gave up 2 bases; unmatched junction bases: 0. The CDR3 DNA is TGCGCCAGCAGCCAAGAACAGGGGGCCTACGAGCAGTACTTC. Residues: CASSQEQGAYEQYF.

This clone was picked up a small number of times. The chain links TRBV13 to TRBJ1-5, with TRBD1 matching 7 bases. The V gene end was trimmed by 4 bases and the J gene end by 13 bases; junction bases not matched to a gene: 7. The CDR3 is 12 amino acids. CDR1 and CDR2 from the germline V gene are PRHDT and FYEKMQ (reference sequence). In nucleotides, the CDR3 is TGTGCCAGCAGCTCCGACGACAGGGTTCAGCATTTT. It translates to CASSSDDRVQHF.

The chain links TRBV7-8 to TRBJ2-7; D is unresolved. The CDR3 runs to 12 residues. V lost 8 bases to trimming and J lost 5 bases, with 13 bases between them. The germline V gene has CDR1 SGHVS and CDR2 FQNEAQ. The CDR3: CASAGRGDEQYF. The DNA for the CDR3 is TGTGCCAGCGCCGGCAGAGGCGACGAGCAGTACTTC.

This chain links TRBV7-8 with TRBJ2-1; TRBD2 agrees at 8 bases. The CDR3 has 16 residues. Germline V gene data show CDR1 as SGHVS and CDR2 as FQNEAQ. The junction had 6 bases not matched to a gene; V was cut back by 1 base and J by 4 bases. This chain's CDR3 is CASSLVVAGIYNEQFF. DNA for the CDR3: TGTGCCAGCAGCTTAGTAGTAGCGGGAATATACAATGAGCAGTTCTTC.

The chain uses TRBV2 and TRBJ1-6; D uncertain. Deletions cut 3 bases from V and 0 bases from J, with 9 bases between. Germline CDR1 reads SNHLY; CDR2 reads FYNNEI. The CDR3 totals 16 residues. For the CDR3, the DNA is TGTGCCAGCAGTGAGGTCGCGAGCTCCTATAATTCACCCCTCCACTTT. This codes for CASSEVASSYNSPLHF.